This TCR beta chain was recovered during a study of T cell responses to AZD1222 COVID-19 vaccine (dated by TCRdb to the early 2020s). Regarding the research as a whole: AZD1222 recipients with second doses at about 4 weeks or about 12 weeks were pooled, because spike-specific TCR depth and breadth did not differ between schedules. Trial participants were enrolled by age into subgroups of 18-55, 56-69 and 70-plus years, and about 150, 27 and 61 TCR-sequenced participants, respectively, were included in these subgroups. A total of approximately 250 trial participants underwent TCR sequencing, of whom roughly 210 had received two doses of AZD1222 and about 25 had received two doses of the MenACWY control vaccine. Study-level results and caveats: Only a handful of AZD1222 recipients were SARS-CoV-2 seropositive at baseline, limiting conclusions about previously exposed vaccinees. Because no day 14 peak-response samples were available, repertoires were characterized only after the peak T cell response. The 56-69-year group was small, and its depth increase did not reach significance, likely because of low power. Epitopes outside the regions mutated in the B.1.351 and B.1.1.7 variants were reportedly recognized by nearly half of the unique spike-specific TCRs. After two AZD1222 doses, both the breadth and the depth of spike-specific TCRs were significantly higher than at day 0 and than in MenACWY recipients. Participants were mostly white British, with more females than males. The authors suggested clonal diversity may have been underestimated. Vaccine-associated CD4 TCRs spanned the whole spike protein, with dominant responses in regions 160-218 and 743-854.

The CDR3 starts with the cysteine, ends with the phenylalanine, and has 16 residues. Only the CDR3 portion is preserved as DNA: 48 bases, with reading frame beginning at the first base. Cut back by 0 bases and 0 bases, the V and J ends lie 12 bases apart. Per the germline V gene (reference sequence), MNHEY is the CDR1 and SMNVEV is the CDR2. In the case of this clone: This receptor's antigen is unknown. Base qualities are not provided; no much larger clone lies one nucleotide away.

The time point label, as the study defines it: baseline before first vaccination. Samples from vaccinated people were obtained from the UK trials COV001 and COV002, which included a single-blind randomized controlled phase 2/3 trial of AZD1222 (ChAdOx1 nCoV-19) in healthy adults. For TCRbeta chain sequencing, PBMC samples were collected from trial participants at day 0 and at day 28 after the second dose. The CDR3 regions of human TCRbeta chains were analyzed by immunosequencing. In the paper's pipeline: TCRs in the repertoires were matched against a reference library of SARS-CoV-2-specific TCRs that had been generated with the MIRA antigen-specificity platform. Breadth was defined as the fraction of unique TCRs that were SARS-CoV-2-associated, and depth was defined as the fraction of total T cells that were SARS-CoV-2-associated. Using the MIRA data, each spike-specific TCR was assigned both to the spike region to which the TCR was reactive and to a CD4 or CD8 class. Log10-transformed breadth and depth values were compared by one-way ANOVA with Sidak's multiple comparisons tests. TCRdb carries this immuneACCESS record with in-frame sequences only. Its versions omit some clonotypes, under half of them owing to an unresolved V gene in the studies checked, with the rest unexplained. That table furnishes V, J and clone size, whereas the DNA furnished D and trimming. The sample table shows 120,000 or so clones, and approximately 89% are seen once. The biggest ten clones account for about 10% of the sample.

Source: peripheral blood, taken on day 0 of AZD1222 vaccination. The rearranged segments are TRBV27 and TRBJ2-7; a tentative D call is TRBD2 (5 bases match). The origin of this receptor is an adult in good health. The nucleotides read TGTGCCAGCAGTTTATCCCTGGCTAGCAGCTCCTACGAGCAGTACTTC. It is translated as CASSLSLASSSYEQYF.